Shown below are 18 T cell receptor beta chains from a single sample sequenced in a study of blood T cell repertoires in COVID-19. Here immunoSEQ multiplex PCR was the method, and the copy in TCRdb shows in-frame clones only, minus some. The sample holds around 250,000 clones, approximately 80% seen once. Sequenced input: peripheral blood. These receptors came from a human donor in a cohort sampled during active COVID-19.

This chain joins TRBV10-3 and TRBJ1-4; 10 bases map to TRBD1. The CDR3 is 14 residues long. Germline values: CDR1 ENHRY, CDR2 SYGVKD. With V trimmed by 6 bases and J by 8 bases, 6 bases remained unmatched. CDR3 DNA: TGTGCCATCAGGTCCGGGACAGGGGACGAAAAACTGTTTTTT. The encoded protein is CAIRSGTGDEKLFF.

The CDR3, as DNA: TGTGCCAGCAGCCAAGTCTCTAGCGGGGGGACCGAGCAGTACTTC. This sequence encodes CASSQVSSGGTEQYF. The rearrangement joins TRBV4-2 to TRBJ2-7; 11 bases map to TRBD2. V dropped 1 base and J dropped 6; count of bases not matched to a gene: 5. CDR1 and CDR2 (germline): LGHNA, YNFKEQ. The CDR3 loop spans 15 amino acids.

V gene TRBV7-2 combines with J gene TRBJ2-7; a possible D gene is TRBD2 (6 bases). The CDR3 loop spans 15 amino acids. The germline CDR1 and CDR2 sequences are SGHTA and FQGNSA. V lost 3 bases and J 4 bases, leaving 16 bases between the germline ends. CDR3 residues: CASSLEGSGQYEQYF. The CDR3 DNA sequence: TGTGCCAGCAGCTTGGAGGGGAGTGGGCAATACGAGCAGTACTTC. Supplemented by reference TRBV7-2 and TRBJ2-7, the full variable domain reads GAGVSQSPSNKVTEKGKDVELRCDPISGHTALYWYRQSLGQGLEFLIYFQGNSAPDKSGLPSDRFSAERTGGSVSTLTIQRTQQEDSAVYLCASSLEGSGQYEQYFGPGTRLTVT.

The rearrangement joins TRBV4-1 to TRBJ2-3; D is perhaps TRBD2 (6 bases). The CDR3 loop spans 14 amino acids. The germline V gene has CDR1 MGHRA and CDR2 YSYEKL. V dropped 4 bases and J dropped 0 bases, with 8 bases sitting between them. The CDR3 here is CASSPGLSTDTQYF. As DNA, the CDR3 is TGCGCCAGCAGCCCAGGACTAAGCACAGATACGCAGTATTTT.

The rearrangement uses TRBV6-4 and TRBJ2-1; 7 bases fit TRBD1. V lost 6 bases to trimming and J lost 4 bases; unmatched junction nucleotides: 9. Looked up from germline, CDR1 is MRHNA and CDR2 is SNTAGT. This CDR3 spans 15 amino acids. The CDR3 loop reads CASSPSGQEYNEQFF. The CDR3, as DNA: TGTGCCAGCAGCCCTTCTGGACAGGAATACAATGAGCAGTTCTTC.

The chain carries TRBV7-9 and TRBJ2-3; 8 bases map to TRBD1. The ends lost 8 bases at V and 5 bases at J; junction bases unmatched: 15. Germline-derived CDR1 and CDR2 are SEHNR and FQNEAQ (reference sequence). The CDR3 loop spans 16 amino acids. As DNA, the CDR3 is TGTGCCAGCGTGAGGAGGGGCAGGGGGCGCGAAGATACGCAGTATTTT. It yields the protein CASVRRGRGREDTQYF.

The chain carries TRBV5-6 and TRBJ2-5; TRBD2 aligns across 15 bases. Per the germline V gene, CDR1 is SGHDT and CDR2 is YYEEEE. This CDR3 region has 19 residues. Unmatched junction bases numbered 15, after V lost 4 bases and J lost 5 bases. The CDR3 sequence is CASSLSGTSGRPGWETQYF. CDR3 nucleotide sequence: TGTGCCAGCAGCCTGAGCGGGACTAGCGGGAGGCCTGGGTGGGAGACCCAGTACTTC.

The gene calls are TRBV29-1 and TRBJ2-7, with TRBD1 matching 8 bases. Germline assignment: CDR1 SQVTM and CDR2 ANQGSEA. Trimming removed 3 bases from V and 3 bases from J; junction bases left unmatched: 4. CDR3 length: 13 amino acids. The CDR3 DNA sequence: TGCAGCGTTGACGCGGGGACAGGCTACGAGCAGTACTTC. Its translation: CSVDAGTGYEQYF.

The rearrangement joins TRBV5-6 to TRBJ2-7, with TRBD2 matching over 10 bases. V dropped 0 bases and J dropped 3; count of bases not matched to a gene: 9. Germline CDR1 reads SGHDT; CDR2 reads YYEEEE. The CDR3 spans 17 residues. CDR3 sequence: CASSLVGLSGRNYEQYF. The CDR3 region has the DNA TGTGCCAGCAGCTTGGTCGGCCTTAGCGGGAGGAACTACGAGCAGTACTTC.

The CDR3 bases are TGTGCCAGCAGCTCGACGGGAGACACCATATATTTT. This gives the protein CASSSTGDTIYF. V usage is TRBV3-1 (or the pseudogene TRBV3-2) and J usage is TRBJ1-3, with D hard to call. Trimming pared 5 bases from V and 8 bases from J, leaving 10 bases between. The CDR3 sequence is 12 residues long. From germline, CDR1 is LGHDT and CDR2 YNNKEL (reference sequence).

The chain combines TRBV2 with TRBJ1-2; D remains ambiguous. The CDR3 is 12 amino acids. CDR1 and CDR2 from the germline V gene are SNHLY and FYNNEI. V was cut by 8 bases and J by 7 bases, with 14 bases left in between. CDR3 sequence (DNA): TGTGCCAGCTCAGAAACGGAGCGTGGCTACACCTTC. Protein product: CASSETERGYTF.

Concerning this clone: One end of the junction does not line up with germline, which may come from a read error. CDR3 nucleotides: TGTGCCAGCAGCTTGCCCGGACAGTCCTATAGCTACACCTTC. Its protein is CASSLPGQSYSYTF. The rearrangement links TRBV5-4 to TRBJ1-2, with D possibly TRBD1 on 6 matching bases. The CDR3 is 14 amino acids. Germline assignment: CDR1 SGHNT and CDR2 YYREEE (reference sequence).

This chain uses TRBV5-1 with TRBJ1-1; D might be TRBD1 (5 bases). V dropped 0 bases and J dropped 7 bases, with 16 bases sitting between them. Per germline, CDR1 SGHRS and CDR2 YFSETQ. This CDR3 spans 15 amino acids. The CDR3 DNA reads as TGCGCCAGCAGCTTGGGGCAAGCCGGGGGTATTGAAGCTTTCTTT. Its translation: CASSLGQAGGIEAFF.

The chain uses TRBV5-4 and TRBJ2-1; TRBD2 aligns across 10 bases. V was pared by 5 bases and J by 3 bases, with 5 bases of the junction left unmatched. CDR3 length: 15 residues. CDR1 is SGHNT, CDR2 YYREEE, per germline (reference sequence). The CDR3 DNA reads TGTGCCAGCAGTCCCAGACTAGCGGGCTACAATGAGCAGTTCTTC. Translating gives CASSPRLAGYNEQFF.

V gene TRBV27 combines with J gene TRBJ2-1, with 9 bases that match TRBD1. This CDR3 is 15 amino acids long. V shed 8 bases, J shed 6 bases, and the junction held 11 bases outside the gene matches. CDR1 and CDR2 from the germline V gene are MNHEY and SMNVEV (reference sequence). In nucleotides, the CDR3 is TGTGCCAGCGGGGGACAGGGTGATTTTCTCAATGAGCAGTTCTTC. The encoded protein is CASGGQGDFLNEQFF.

The CDR3 reads CASSVFPPQGRTEAFF. The CDR3 bases are TGTGCCAGCAGTGTTTTTCCGCCACAGGGGCGCACTGAAGCTTTCTTT. This chain links TRBV28 with TRBJ1-1; 7 bases align to TRBD1. The ends lost 5 bases at V and 4 bases at J; junction bases unmatched: 13. Germline V lookup: CDR1 MDHEN, CDR2 SYDVKM. This CDR3 has 16 residues. Full variable domain (rest looked up from reference TRBV28 and TRBJ1-1): DVKVTQSSRYLVKRTGEKVFLECVQDMDHENMFWYRQDPGLGLRLIYFSYDVKMKEKGDIPEGYSVSREKKERFSLILESASTNQTSMYLCASSVFPPQGRTEAFFGQGTRLTVV.

The chain uses TRBV28 and TRBJ2-7; perhaps TRBD1 as D (6 bases). Germline V lookup: CDR1 MDHEN, CDR2 SYDVKM. Between the trimmed V and J ends, which lost 6 bases and 1 base, there was a span of 13 bases. This CDR3 contains 14 residues. CDR3 nucleotide sequence: TGTGCCAGCAGGTTGGACAGCCATTCCTACGAGCAGTACTTC. Its translation: CASRLDSHSYEQYF.

This clone was seen a handful of times. The chain uses TRBV6-6 and TRBJ2-5; the D gene is possibly TRBD1 (6 bases). The germline V gene encodes CDR1 MNHNY and CDR2 SVGAGI (reference sequence). Trimming pared 6 bases from V and 1 base from J, leaving 15 bases between. The CDR3 spans 15 residues. CDR3 nucleotide sequence: TGTGCCAGCAGGCCGACAGGTCCGGGCCAAGAGACCCAGTACTTC. Protein: CASRPTGPGQETQYF.